The 27 T cell receptor beta chains listed next were all sequenced from one sample in a study of cytomegalovirus exposure and HLA in healthy donors. Vbeta (60) and Jbeta (13) primers were used in the PCR. Here immunoSEQ multiplex PCR was the method, and the copy in TCRdb shows in-frame clones only, minus some. The table includes some 110,000 clones, less than 80% detected once. The material sequenced was PBMCs. The receptors derive from a woman aged 50 to 60 in good health and CMV-seropositive.

Only one count was recorded for this clone. The J gene is TRBJ2-2, the V gene TRBV7-2, with 8 bases fitting TRBD2. The CDR3 loop spans 16 amino acids. Germline V gene sequence: CDR1 SGHTA, CDR2 FQGNSA. V was pared by 5 bases and J by 3 bases, with 8 bases of the junction left unmatched. CDR3 nucleotides: TGTGCCAGCAGCCCACGGCCACTAGCGGACACCGGGGAGCTGTTTTTT. It translates to CASSPRPLADTGELFF. Complete variable domain (other parts from reference TRBV7-2 and TRBJ2-2): GAGVSQSPSNKVTEKGKDVELRCDPISGHTALYWYRQSLGQGLEFLIYFQGNSAPDKSGLPSDRFSAERTGGSVSTLTIQRTQQEDSAVYLCASSPRPLADTGELFFGEGSRLTVL.

The chain links TRBV6-5 to TRBJ2-5; 11 bases align to TRBD1. The DNA end is a closer match to TRBJ2-7, so the J assignment may be wrong. This CDR3 region has 16 residues. CDR1 and CDR2 (germline): MNHEY, SVGAGI. The CDR3 sequence: CASSSHTGTGGYEQYF. Here the CDR3 DNA reads TGTGCCAGCAGTTCTCACACCGGGACAGGGGGCTACGAGCAGTACTTC.

The chain combines TRBV25-1 with TRBJ2-7; a possible D gene is TRBD1 (6 bases). From germline, CDR1 is MGHDK and CDR2 SYGVNS. V was cut by 10 bases and J by 5 bases, with 15 bases left in between. This CDR3 has 12 amino acids. DNA of the CDR3: TGTGCCACCCGAACAGGGCTAAACGAGCAGTACTTC. This encodes CATRTGLNEQYF.

This clone was seen a single time. The chain joins TRBV7-6 to TRBJ1-6; D not resolved. The CDR3 loop spans 13 amino acids. Germline assignment: CDR1 SGHVS and CDR2 FNYEAQ. V lost 1 base and J 15 bases, leaving 13 bases between the germline ends. The CDR3 protein is CASSLGPRGDLHF. The CDR3 DNA follows: TGTGCCAGCAGCTTAGGGCCGCGGGGTGACCTCCACTTT.

This clone was recorded only once. The genes are TRBV6-1 and TRBJ1-2; no firm D call. This CDR3 has 12 residues. V was cut by 10 bases and J by 5 bases, with 14 bases left in between. Germline loops: CDR1 MNHNS, CDR2 SASEGT. This CDR3 is CATPPAVYGYTF. DNA for the CDR3: TGTGCCACCCCCCCAGCGGTTTATGGCTACACCTTC.

The V and J genes are TRBV7-9 and TRBJ1-4, with D tentatively TRBD1 (6 bases). This CDR3 spans 11 amino acids. Looked up from germline, CDR1 is SEHNR and CDR2 is FQNEAQ (reference sequence). The V end lost 5 bases, the J end lost 15 bases, and 13 bases lay between the germline ends. This CDR3 reads CASSRQTGLFF. The CDR3 DNA sequence: TGTGCCAGCAGCAGACAGACAGGTTTGTTTTTT.

This chain connects TRBV6-1 to TRBJ1-2; 7 bases match TRBD1. V dropped 3 bases and J dropped 2; count of bases not matched to a gene: 6. The CDR3 has 15 residues. Germline V CDR1 and CDR2: MNHNS, SASEGT. The CDR3 loop reads CASSDAGGQNYGYTF. The CDR3 DNA reads as TGTGCCAGCAGTGATGCCGGGGGACAGAACTATGGCTACACCTTC.

This clone came up a few times. The rearrangement joins TRBV19 to TRBJ1-5; 7 nucleotides line up with TRBD1. Germline CDR1 LNHDA, CDR2 SQIVND (reference sequence). The CDR3 spans 15 residues. Trimming at V came to 5 bases and at J to 4 bases, leaving 8 bases not matched to a gene. For the CDR3, the DNA is TGTGCCAGTAGTCTTCCAGACAGGGATAATCAGCCCCAGCATTTT. It specifies CASSLPDRDNQPQHF.

This chain joins TRBV7-2 and TRBJ1-5; tentative D call: TRBD1 (5 bases). Trimming stripped 1 base from V and 1 base from J, with 11 bases between. CDR3 length: 16 residues. Germline CDR1 SGHTA, CDR2 FQGNSA. The CDR3 is CASSLGGGRSNQPQHF. CDR3 sequence (DNA): TGTGCCAGCAGCTTAGGCGGGGGACGGAGCAATCAGCCCCAGCATTTT.

The genes are TRBV4-3 and TRBJ2-7; no reliable D call. Germline CDR1 and CDR2: LGHNA and YSLEER. This CDR3 spans 13 amino acids. V lost 1 base, J lost 6 bases, and 10 bases lay in between. CDR3 DNA sequence: TGCGCCAGCAGCCAAGGTCCAGGTTTCGAGCAGTACTTC. Protein product: CASSQGPGFEQYF.

The rearrangement uses TRBV7-2 and TRBJ1-2; 9 positions match TRBD1. The germline gives CDR1 SGHTA, CDR2 FQGNSA. The CDR3 extends over 18 amino acids. V shed 9 bases, J shed 0 bases, and the junction held 17 bases outside the gene matches. CDR3 loop: CASSLRPGQGRANYGYTF. The CDR3 DNA reads as TGTGCCAGTAGCCTCCGGCCGGGACAGGGCCGAGCTAACTATGGCTACACCTTC.

V usage is TRBV19 and J usage is TRBJ1-1; no clear D gene. V was clipped by 5 bases and J by 4 bases, with 14 bases between them. The germline V gene encodes CDR1 LNHDA and CDR2 SQIVND (reference sequence). The CDR3 is 14 amino acids. The CDR3 region is CASSSSDISTEAFF. CDR3 nucleotide sequence: TGTGCCAGTAGTTCGTCAGACATATCCACTGAAGCTTTCTTT.

V is TRBV28 and J is TRBJ1-5; 9 nucleotides align to TRBD1. The CDR3 is 16 residues long. Germline loops: CDR1 MDHEN, CDR2 SYDVKM. J lost 5 bases, V lost 3 bases, and 8 bases had no gene match. In nucleotides, the CDR3 is TGTGCCAGCAGTTTGAACAGGGGGCCCCTCTATCAGCCCCAGCATTTT. Protein: CASSLNRGPLYQPQHF.

The chain carries TRBV6-5 and TRBJ1-1; 8 bases map to TRBD1. CDR1 and CDR2 from the germline V gene are MNHEY and SVGAGI. V lost 2 bases, J lost 1 base, and 0 bases stayed unmatched. The CDR3 has 14 residues. CDR3 DNA: TGTGCCAGCAGTTACGGACAGGGGAACACTGAAGCTTTCTTT. The encoded protein is CASSYGQGNTEAFF.

This chain connects TRBV5-4 to TRBJ1-4; a weak D match, TRBD1 (5 bases). Per germline, CDR1 SGHNT and CDR2 YYREEE (reference sequence). With 4 bases removed from V and 13 bases from J, the gap between germline ends came to 14 bases. This CDR3 is built from 12 residues. The CDR3 loop reads CASSEDLGGLFF. Here the CDR3 DNA reads TGTGCCAGCAGCGAGGACCTGGGGGGACTGTTTTTT. The complete variable domain, with remaining parts taken from reference TRBV5-4 and TRBJ1-4, reads ETGVTQSPTHLIKTRGQQVTLRCSSQSGHNTVSWYQQALGQGPQFIFQYYREEENGRGNFPPRFSGLQFPNYSSELNVNALELDDSALYLCASSEDLGGLFFGSGTQLSVL.

The chain carries TRBV6-1 and TRBJ1-5; 9 nucleotides agree with TRBD1. Germline trimming cut 1 base from V and 6 bases from J; bases unmatched to any gene: 4. The CDR3 sequence is 15 residues long. Germline values: CDR1 MNHNS, CDR2 SASEGT. The CDR3 DNA reads as TGTGCCAGCAGTGAAGGGGACAGGGTCCTTCAGCCCCAGCATTTT. Its translation is CASSEGDRVLQPQHF.

This clone was detected only once. This sequence joins TRBV10-3 and TRBJ2-5; D perhaps matches TRBD2 (5 bases). The tail of the sequence fits TRBJ2-7 better, so the J call may be wrong. Germline values: CDR1 ENHRY, CDR2 SYGVKD. The length of the CDR3 is 13 residues. The CDR3 region is CAVWSTTGYEQYF. CDR3 sequence (DNA): TGTGCCGTGTGGTCGACTACCGGCTACGAGCAGTACTTC.

The genes are TRBV6-6 and TRBJ1-6; D unresolved. V lost 2 bases, J lost 7 bases, and 12 bases lay in between. CDR1 and CDR2 from the germline V gene are MNHNY and SVGAGI (reference sequence). The CDR3 runs to 15 residues. The CDR3 DNA is TGTGCCAGCAGTTACCTCGGGCGGGAGAATTCACCCCTCCACTTT. Its protein product is CASSYLGRENSPLHF.

The chain employs TRBV4-1 and TRBJ1-2; unclear D gene. Looked up from germline, CDR1 is MGHRA and CDR2 is YSYEKL. Trimming removed 4 bases from V and 2 bases from J, with 14 bases in between. The length of the CDR3 is 15 residues. The CDR3 sequence is CASSPELRANYGYTF. DNA of the CDR3: TGCGCCAGCAGCCCAGAACTTCGAGCGAACTATGGCTACACCTTC.

The chain employs TRBV7-2 and TRBJ2-6; tentatively, D is TRBD1 (6 bases). The V end lost 5 bases, the J end lost 1 base, and 12 bases lay between the germline ends. Germline V gives CDR1 SGHTA, CDR2 FQGNSA. This CDR3 comprises 16 residues. The CDR3 nucleotides read TGTGCCAGCAGCGAAGACAGGACGTCTGGGGCCAACGTCCTGACTTTC. Its translation is CASSEDRTSGANVLTF.

This rearrangement joins TRBV6-6 to TRBJ1-2; D gene ambiguous. The CDR3 is made up of 11 amino acids. The germline gives CDR1 MNHNY, CDR2 SVGAGI (reference sequence). Trimming pared 8 bases from V and 8 bases from J, leaving 12 bases between. In DNA, the CDR3 is TGTGCCAGCTCCTCCGGCGGCGGCTACACCTTC. This codes for CASSSGGGYTF.

The CDR3 is CASTPGLAGTDTQYF. The CDR3 nucleotides are TGTGCCAGCACCCCGGGGCTAGCGGGGACAGATACGCAGTATTTT. The genes are TRBV6-5 and TRBJ2-3; 9 nucleotides match TRBD2. Germline V lookup: CDR1 MNHEY, CDR2 SVGAGI. This CDR3 is 15 amino acids long. The J segment lost 3 bases and the V segment lost 7 bases, leaving 8 bases of the junction unmatched.

The V and J genes are TRBV29-1 and TRBJ2-1; D is possibly TRBD2 (5 bases). Germline CDR1 SQVTM, CDR2 ANQGSEA. CDR3 length equals 15 residues. V was clipped by 7 bases and J by 0 bases, with 16 bases between them. CDR3 nucleotides: TGCAGCGCTAAAGGCGGCGGAGGCTCCTACAATGAGCAGTTCTTC. Translated: CSAKGGGGSYNEQFF.

V gene TRBV11-3 combines with J gene TRBJ2-2; TRBD2 aligns across 8 bases. In germline, CDR1 is SGHNT, CDR2 YENEEA. The CDR3 length is 16 residues. With V trimmed by 5 bases and J by 5 bases, 10 bases remained unmatched. The CDR3 region is CASSPGRDTKTGELFF. The CDR3 DNA is TGTGCCAGCAGCCCCGGGAGGGACACCAAAACCGGGGAGCTGTTTTTT.

CDR3 nucleotides: TGTGCCAGCAGTTCCCGGGACAGGGGCACCGGGGAGCTGTTTTTT. Translated: CASSSRDRGTGELFF. The rearrangement joins TRBV28 to TRBJ2-2, with 10 bases lining up with TRBD1. Per germline, CDR1 MDHEN and CDR2 SYDVKM. After removal of 4 bases from V and 4 bases from J, the junction contained 3 bases not matched to a gene. The CDR3 covers 15 residues.

The chain carries TRBV2 and TRBJ1-2, with 10 bases that match TRBD1. CDR3 size: 17 residues. V shed 3 bases and J 4 bases; nucleotides not matched to a gene: 11. Germline lookup yields CDR1 SNHLY and CDR2 FYNNEI. DNA for the CDR3: TGTGCCAGCAGTGAGGAGGGGACAGGGGTCGGGCTCTATGGCTACACCTTC. The encoded protein is CASSEEGTGVGLYGYTF.

As DNA, the CDR3 is TGCGCCAGCAGCCAAGAGGAGGACCCATCCTACGAGCAGTACTTC. Its protein is CASSQEEDPSYEQYF. The chain carries TRBV4-1 and TRBJ2-7, with D possibly matching TRBD2 (5 bases). Trimming stripped 0 bases from V and 1 base from J, with 10 bases between. Germline assignment: CDR1 MGHRA and CDR2 YSYEKL. The CDR3 contains 15 residues.